This T cell receptor beta chain was recovered during a study of vaccination effects on CD4 cells after COVID-19. Overall study results and limits: Cross-reactivity toward common cold coronaviruses was confined to only 1 of 255 vaccine-induced clones in healthy vaccinees.

The CDR3 length is 14 residues. Trimming stripped 6 bases from V and 7 bases from J, with 13 bases between. CDR1 and CDR2 (germline): SNHLY, FYNNEI. Of note for this clone: Its antigen is still unknown.

Only in-frame clones appear in the TCRdb table, and some are missing; sequencing was by immunoSEQ multiplex PCR. The table records more than 60,000 clones, 70% to 85% of them present only once. Culturing for about 9 days preceded CD4+ T cell isolation. Participants completed two doses of the BNT162b2 or mRNA-1273 vaccine. J is TRBJ1-6 and V is TRBV2; D gene uncertain. The source material was CD4+ T cells from PBMCs cultured without peptide, sampled after COVID-19 vaccination. The TCR originated in a human donor who received a COVID-19 vaccine. The CDR3 loop is CASSAPPANSPLHF. CDR3 nucleotides: TGTGCCAGCAGCGCACCCCCGGCCAATTCACCCCTCCACTTT.